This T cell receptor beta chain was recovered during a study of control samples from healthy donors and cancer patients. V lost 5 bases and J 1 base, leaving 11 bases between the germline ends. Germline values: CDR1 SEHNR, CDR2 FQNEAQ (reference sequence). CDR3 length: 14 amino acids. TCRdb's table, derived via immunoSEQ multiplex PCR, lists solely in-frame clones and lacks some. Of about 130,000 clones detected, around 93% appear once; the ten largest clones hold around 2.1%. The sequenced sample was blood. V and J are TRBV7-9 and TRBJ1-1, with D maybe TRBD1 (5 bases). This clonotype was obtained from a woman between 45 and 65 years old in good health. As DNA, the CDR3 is TGTGCCAGCAGCCCGGACATTGAGAACACTGAAGCTTTCTTT. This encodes CASSPDIENTEAFF.